Listed below are T cell receptor beta chains from one sample, sequenced in a study of T cells in Graves' hyperthyroidism and ophthalmopathy. MiXCR was run by TCRdb on the multiplex PCR reads, yielding one entry per CDR3 protein. Among some 600,000 distinct CDR3 sequences listed, roughly 13% were seen once. The material sequenced was blood. These receptors were collected from a woman between 25 and 40 years old with Graves' hyperthyroidism that later progressed to Graves' ophthalmopathy. Both conserved end residues are part of each CDR3. The order of the fields is J gene, D gene, clone size, V gene, CDR3 DNA, CDR3 protein. D genes are given only for firm matches. Some rows have no size entry. The others give once, few or many, or a class for an expanded clone.

TRBJ2-1 NA few TRBV27 TGTGCCAGCAGTTTCAGTGAGCGGGCAGAGCAGTTCTTC CASSFSERAEQFF
TRBJ2-7 NA many TRBV11-3 TGTGCCAGCAGCCCTGGTTCTGTGACAGTCTTCCTCCACGAGCAGTACTTC CASSPGSVTVFLHEQYF
TRBJ2-7 TRBD1 many TRBV6-1 TGTGCCAGCAGAGGACAGGGTGGTTCCTACGAGCAGTACTTC CASRGQGGSYEQYF
TRBJ1-1 NA many TRBV7-2 TGTGCCAGCAGCTTACCTGGGGCCTGGACTGAAGCTTTCTTT CASSLPGAWTEAFF
TRBJ2-7 NA many TRBV29-1 TGCAGCGCCCGTCCGACCGACCCAGGCTCCTACGAGCAGTACTTC CSARPTDPGSYEQYF
TRBJ2-2 TRBD2 few TRBV2 TGTGCCCGCCAGGGACTAGCGGGAGGGCCGGGCGGGGAGCTGTTTTTT CARQGLAGGPGGELFF
TRBJ1-6 NA many TRBV19 TGTGCTTCCAGCAAAAAGGTGCCCACTTATAATTCACCCCTCCACTTT CASSKKVPTYNSPLHF
TRBJ1-6 NA many TRBV27 TGTGCCAGCAGTTTCGGCGGTTATAATTCACCCCTCCACTTT CASSFGGYNSPLHF
TRBJ2-7 NA many TRBV12-3/TRBV12-4 TGTGCCAGCAGTCTAGACATCCCCTCCTACGAGCAGTACTTC CASSLDIPSYEQYF
TRBJ1-1 NA few TRBV19 TGTGCCAGTAGCGGCCCCTCGAGGAACACTGAAGCTTTCTTT CASSGPSRNTEAFF
TRBJ1-1 NA NA TRBV20-1 TGCAGTGCTAGGGCTACGGTTGGGGAAGCTTTCTTT CSARATVGEAFF
TRBJ1-1 NA many TRBV6-1 TGTGCCAGCAGTGAAGCCGGGACACGGCCCACTGAAGCTTTCTTT CASSEAGTRPTEAFF
TRBJ2-1 NA few TRBV7-8 TGTGCCAGCAGCCCGACTTACAACAATGAGCAGTTCTTC CASSPTYNNEQFF
TRBJ1-1 NA many TRBV20-1 TGCAGTGCTAGGCCCCTCGGGGCAGCTGAAGCTTTCTTT CSARPLGAAEAFF
TRBJ2-1 NA many TRBV12-3/TRBV12-4 TGTGCCAGCAGTTTACAGGGGAAGGGATCCTACAATGAGCAGTTCTTC CASSLQGKGSYNEQFF
TRBJ2-1 NA NA TRBV6-1 TGTGCCAGCAGTTATCGCGGGACCGGCCGGGATGAGCAGTTCTTC CASSYRGTGRDEQFF
TRBJ2-1 TRBD2 many TRBV7-2 TGTGCCAGCACCCTTAATCCCGGGCTAGCGGGGGTGGATGAGCAGTTCTTC CASTLNPGLAGVDEQFF
TRBJ2-5 NA many TRBV30 TGTGCCTGGAGTGTAGGGGACCAAGAGACCCAGTACTTC CAWSVGDQETQYF
TRBJ2-1 NA NA TRBV5-1 TGCGCCAGCAGTCCCCGTACCGCGGCATCCTACAATGAGCAGTTCTTC CASSPRTAASYNEQFF
TRBJ2-2 NA NA TRBV30 TGTGCCTGGAGTGTACTGGTAGGGACGAACACCGGGGAGCTGTTTTTT CAWSVLVGTNTGELFF
TRBJ2-1 NA many TRBV30 TGTGCCTGGTTAATAACCTACAATGAGCAGTTCTTC CAWLITYNEQFF
TRBJ1-5 TRBD1 many TRBV13 TGTGCCAGCAGCCCCGGAGGGGGCGTTCAGCCCCAGCATTTT CASSPGGGVQPQHF
TRBJ1-5 NA NA TRBV7-3 TGTGCCAGTACCCTAGGGGATCTCAATCAGCCCCAGCATTTT CASTLGDLNQPQHF
TRBJ2-7 NA many TRBV20-1 TGCAGTGCTAGACGGGGTTTACTCTACGAGCAGTACTTC CSARRGLLYEQYF
TRBJ1-6 TRBD1 many TRBV28 TGTGCCAGCACCCATGGGGAACAGGGGGCGTCACCCCTCCACTTT CASTHGEQGASPLHF
TRBJ2-7 TRBD2 NA TRBV19 TGTGCCAGTAGTGGCGGGGAGGGCCCCTACGAGCAGTACTTC CASSGGEGPYEQYF
TRBJ1-3 NA many TRBV7-2 TGTGCCAGCAGCACCAGATACAGCTCTGGAAACACCATATATTTT CASSTRYSSGNTIYF
TRBJ2-1 TRBD1 many TRBV12-3/TRBV12-4 TGTGCCAGCCTTAATCCGGGACAGGGGAACGATGAGCAGTTCTTC CASLNPGQGNDEQFF
TRBJ2-7 NA NA TRBV20-1 TGCAGTGCAAGAGGGCCGGGGATCACCTACGAGCAGTACTTC CSARGPGITYEQYF
TRBJ2-7 NA many TRBV19 TGTGCCAGTAGTATGAGTGGGACACGATGGGACGAGCAGTACTTC CASSMSGTRWDEQYF
TRBJ1-2 TRBD1 many TRBV27 TGTGCCAGCAGGCCGTCGACAGGGGGCTATGGCTACACCTTC CASRPSTGGYGYTF
TRBJ1-2 NA few TRBV12-3/TRBV12-4 TGTGCCAGCAGTTTTACAGGGAAAGAGAACTATGGCTACACCTTC CASSFTGKENYGYTF
TRBJ2-3 NA many TRBV5-6 TGTGCCAGCAGCTTGGTGGTGACCGCGATCAGCGATACGCAGTATTTT CASSLVVTAISDTQYF
TRBJ2-3 TRBD2 many TRBV6-1 TGTGCCAGCATCCCTACTAGCGGGAGAAGCACAGATACGCAGTATTTT CASIPTSGRSTDTQYF
TRBJ1-1 NA many TRBV11-3 TGTGCCAGCAGCTTAGAGGGCGGCATTAGCACTGAAGCTTTCTTT CASSLEGGISTEAFF
TRBJ1-2 NA many TRBV20-1 TGCAGTGCTAAGCGGGGCGCCGGCGGCTACACCTTC CSAKRGAGGYTF
TRBJ1-5 NA many TRBV27 TGTGCCAGCAGTTTAATAGCGGCAGCTAATCAGCCCCAGCATTTT CASSLIAAANQPQHF
TRBJ2-5 TRBD2 many TRBV29-1 TGCAGCGTTGATTCTAGCGGGAGTCGGGGACAAGAGACCCAGTACTTC CSVDSSGSRGQETQYF
TRBJ2-7 NA few TRBV6-6 TGTGCCAGCAGTTACTCCCAGGGCCGTGCGGCCTCCTACGAGCAGTACTTC CASSYSQGRAASYEQYF
TRBJ2-1 NA many TRBV6-1 TGTGCCAGCAATTTACTAGGCGGGGCGGGTGAGCAGTTCTTC CASNLLGGAGEQFF
TRBJ2-1 TRBD2 few TRBV24-1 TGTGCCACCAGGGGGCTGGCGGGAGGTTTCGATGAGCAGTTCTTC CATRGLAGGFDEQFF
TRBJ2-7 NA few TRBV19 TGTGCCAGTAGTATAGTCTCCGGGAGTTACGAGCAGTACTTC CASSIVSGSYEQYF
TRBJ2-3 NA many TRBV3-1 TGTGCCAGCAGCCAAACCGGGACCGGCACAGATACGCAGTATTTT CASSQTGTGTDTQYF
TRBJ1-3 NA NA TRBV12-3/TRBV12-4 TGTGCCAGCAGGGACAGAAACTCTGGAAACACCATATATTTT CASRDRNSGNTIYF
TRBJ2-7 TRBD1 NA TRBV9 TGTGCCAGCAGCGTAGATCCGGGACAGGGGTCCTACGAGCAGTACTTC CASSVDPGQGSYEQYF
TRBJ2-1 NA many TRBV15 TGTGCCACCAGCAGGGGGAACGATTACAATGAGCAGTTCTTC CATSRGNDYNEQFF
TRBJ2-2 NA many TRBV9 TGTGCCAGCACCCTTGGGCTCTCGAACACCGGGGAGCTGTTTTTT CASTLGLSNTGELFF
TRBJ2-5 TRBD1 few TRBV19 TGTGCCAGTAGTACCCCGGGACAGCAAGAGACCCAGTACTTC CASSTPGQQETQYF
TRBJ1-1 TRBD1 many TRBV7-2 TGTGCCAGCAGCTCGACAGGGGGCCCGGACACTGAAGCTTTCTTT CASSSTGGPDTEAFF
TRBJ1-2 TRBD1 NA TRBV5-1 TGCGCCAGCAGCGAAGGGGCGCAGGGGGCTGACTATGGCTACGCCTTC CASSEGAQGADYGYAF
TRBJ2-7 TRBD1 NA TRBV7-2 TGTGCCAGCAGCTGGACAGGGGAGGACGAGCAGTACTTC CASSWTGEDEQYF